The 27 T cell receptor beta chains below all came from one sample that was sequenced in a study of regulatory T cells in long-lasting Graves disease. RNA from PBMCs was the source of the TCR library. MiXCR, applied by TCRdb to the reads, yields one record per CDR3 protein. Among some 1,700 distinct CDR3 sequences listed, approximately 80% were seen once. The sequencing here drew on peripheral blood mononuclear cells (PBMCs), taken with antithyroid drug treatment, in newly diagnosed or persistent Graves disease (not recorded which). These receptors were taken from a young woman with Graves disease.

The chain is built from TRBV27 and TRBJ1-5, with D maybe TRBD1 (6 bases). Deletions cut 0 bases from V and 7 bases from J, with 10 bases between. Germline-derived CDR1 and CDR2 are MNHEY and SMNVEV (reference sequence). This CDR3 region has 14 residues. CDR3 sequence reads: CASSLSGGLQPQHF. CDR3 DNA: TGTGCCAGCAGTTTATCAGGGGGGCTCCAGCCCCAGCATTTT.

The count of this clonotype is one. The chain joins TRBV24-1 to TRBJ1-1; D unclear. This CDR3 contains 12 residues. The germline gives CDR1 KGHDR, CDR2 SFDVKD. The ends were cut back, 2 bases at V and 4 bases at J, with 4 bases in the middle. This CDR3 reads CATSDWGTEAFF. DNA for the CDR3: TGTGCCACCAGTGATTGGGGCACTGAAGCTTTCTTT.

This rearrangement joins TRBV24-1 to TRBJ2-1; 11 bases are a match to TRBD2. CDR1 and CDR2 from the germline V gene are KGHDR and SFDVKD. Losses at the gene ends were 4 bases for V and 1 base for J; bases not matched to a gene: 5. The CDR3 contains 17 residues. The DNA for the CDR3 is TGTGCCACCAGTGACCCTCGGACTAGCGGGTCCTACAATGAGCAGTTCTTC. It is translated as CATSDPRTSGSYNEQFF.

The J gene is TRBJ2-2, the V gene TRBV24-1; D is possibly TRBD2 (6 bases). The V and J ends lost 6 bases and 3 bases respectively, with 13 bases between them. Germline CDR1 is KGHDR and CDR2 is SFDVKD. The CDR3 extends over 15 amino acids. The CDR3 DNA sequence: TGTGCCACCAGTACGACTAGTCAGGACACCGGGGAGCTGTTTTTT. The encoded protein is CATSTTSQDTGELFF.

This sequence joins TRBV6-2 or TRBV6-3 and TRBJ2-1; D unresolved. CDR1 and CDR2 from the germline V gene are MNHEY and SVGEGT. This CDR3 region has 11 residues. Trimming shortened V by 6 bases and J by 3 bases, and 3 bases separated the two germline ends. Here the CDR3 reads CASRDYNEQFF. The CDR3, as DNA: TGTGCCAGCAGGGACTACAATGAGCAGTTCTTC.

V is TRBV24-1 and J is TRBJ2-1; 12 bases are a match to TRBD2. CDR1 and CDR2 from the germline V gene are KGHDR and SFDVKD. J lost 7 bases, V lost 3 bases, and 6 bases had no gene match. The CDR3 has 16 amino acids. The CDR3 loop reads CATSDPILAGGNEQFF. As DNA, the CDR3 is TGTGCCACCAGTGATCCCATACTAGCGGGAGGTAATGAGCAGTTCTTC.

The rearrangement joins TRBV29-1 to TRBJ2-1; 7 bases are shared with TRBD2. Germline V lookup: CDR1 SQVTM, CDR2 ANQGSEA. This CDR3 has 14 amino acids. The V gene end was trimmed by 4 bases and the J gene end by 7 bases; junction bases not matched to a gene: 10. This chain's CDR3 is CSVGGLSIQNEQFF. The CDR3, as DNA: TGCAGCGTTGGGGGACTATCCATACAGAATGAGCAGTTCTTC.

This clonotype was seen a handful of times. The chain carries TRBV27 and TRBJ2-5; perhaps D is TRBD1 or TRBD2 (5 bases each). The CDR3 totals 21 residues. Trimming pared 0 bases from V and 2 bases from J, leaving 28 bases between. Germline values: CDR1 MNHEY, CDR2 SMNVEV (reference sequence). This CDR3 is CASSLSSWQGGRGPRQETQYF. The DNA for the CDR3 is TGTGCCAGCAGTTTATCTTCATGGCAGGGCGGGCGTGGGCCCCGGCAAGAGACCCAGTACTTC.

The chain recombines TRBV18 with TRBJ2-1; D unresolved. Germline CDR1 KGHSH, CDR2 LQKENI. The CDR3 consists of 16 residues. Deletions cut 2 bases from V and 0 bases from J, with 11 bases between. Here the CDR3 DNA reads TGTGCCAGCTCACCAAGGATCCTGAGCTCCTACAATGAGCAGTTCTTC. Residues: CASSPRILSSYNEQFF.

This chain uses TRBV6-2 or TRBV6-3 with TRBJ2-1; 8 nucleotides line up with TRBD2. V shed 5 bases, J shed 0 bases, and the junction held 12 bases outside the gene matches. CDR3 length: 18 amino acids. Germline CDR1 reads MNHEY; CDR2 reads SVGEGT. The CDR3 DNA follows: TGTGCCAGCAGTCCGGGACCTTTTAGCGGGACCTCCTACAATGAGCAGTTCTTC. Translated, it gives CASSPGPFSGTSYNEQFF.

The gene calls are TRBV11-2 and TRBJ2-1; possibly TRBD1 or TRBD2 for D (5 bases each). The CDR3 totals 17 residues. Germline assignment: CDR1 SGHAT and CDR2 FQNNGV. Trimming pared 0 bases from V and 9 bases from J, leaving 21 bases between. The CDR3, as DNA: TGTGCCAGCAGCTTAGATAACAGGTTCCTAGGGACCATTGAGCAGTTCTTC. As protein: CASSLDNRFLGTIEQFF.

The chain has TRBV19 and TRBJ1-2; no clear D gene. This CDR3 has 14 amino acids. V was trimmed by 6 bases and J by 0 bases, leaving 11 bases between them. Per the germline V gene, CDR1 is LNHDA and CDR2 is SQIVND (reference sequence). CDR3 in amino acids: CASRRPDPNYGYTF. In DNA form, the CDR3 reads TGTGCCAGTAGACGACCAGACCCTAACTATGGCTACACCTTC.

The chain carries TRBV6-5 and TRBJ2-1; unclear D gene. The CDR3 consists of 14 residues. Germline assignment: CDR1 MNHEY and CDR2 SVGAGI. V gave up 4 bases and J gave up 4 bases, with 11 bases separating them. In DNA form, the CDR3 reads TGTGCCAGCAGTTTCCGCCCTCTGTACAATGAGCAGTTCTTC. Translated, it gives CASSFRPLYNEQFF.

The genes are TRBV5-1 and TRBJ2-7, with 9 bases that match TRBD1. This CDR3 spans 13 amino acids. CDR1 is SGHRS, CDR2 YFSETQ, per germline. With 4 bases clipped from V and 3 bases from J, the junction kept 2 bases outside the gene matches. CDR3 DNA sequence: TGCGCCAGCAGCCTGGACAGGGGCTACGAGCAGTACGTC. This codes for CASSLDRGYEQYV.

This clonotype was seen a single time. The genes are TRBV6-1 and TRBJ2-7; D not resolved. Trimming removed 5 bases at V and 2 bases at J, with 25 bases between. Per germline, CDR1 MNHNS and CDR2 SASEGT. This CDR3 has 18 amino acids. The DNA of the CDR3 is TGTGCCAGCAGTTTGAACTTACCGGGTCCTCACCTTACCTACGAGCAGTACTTC. Residues: CASSLNLPGPHLTYEQYF.

This clonotype is a singleton in its sample. This sequence joins TRBV20-1 and TRBJ2-7; D may be TRBD2 (6 bases). The CDR3 is made up of 13 amino acids. Germline-derived CDR1 and CDR2 are DFQATT and SNEGSKA (reference sequence). Between the trimmed V and J ends, which lost 7 bases and 0 bases, there was a span of 13 bases. CDR3 DNA: TGCAGTGTGGGGATAGCGGCCTCCTACGAGCAGTACTTC. Amino acids: CSVGIAASYEQYF.

V and J are TRBV10-3 and TRBJ2-7; 11 bases align to TRBD1. From germline, CDR1 is ENHRY and CDR2 SYGVKD. The CDR3 covers 13 residues. Trimming removed 10 bases from V and 2 bases from J; junction bases left unmatched: 4. CDR3 amino acids: CATGGQGAYEQYV. The DNA of the CDR3 is TGTGCCACTGGGGGACAGGGGGCCTACGAGCAGTACGTC.

CDR3 nucleotides: TGTGCCAGCAGCCTATGGGGAGGAAGTGGCTACACCTTC. Its translation: CASSLWGGSGYTF. The V call is TRBV7-9, the J call TRBJ1-2; the D is unclear. CDR1 SEHNR and CDR2 FQNEAQ come from the germline V gene (reference sequence). The CDR3 loop spans 13 amino acids. The germline V and J ends were trimmed by 5 bases and 7 bases, with 14 bases remaining between them.

The V gene is TRBV4-1, the J gene TRBJ1-5; D is possibly TRBD1 (6 bases). Trimming shortened V by 4 bases and J by 3 bases, and 19 bases separated the two germline ends. Germline V lookup: CDR1 MGHRA, CDR2 YSYEKL. The CDR3 runs to 17 residues. The CDR3 DNA is TGCGCCAGCAGCCCCTTAGCCCCAGGGGCCTTCAATCAGCCCCAGCATTTT. Protein: CASSPLAPGAFNQPQHF.

The chain is built from TRBV7-9 and TRBJ2-3; D perhaps matches TRBD2 (5 bases). The CDR3 totals 13 residues. Germline lookup yields CDR1 SEHNR and CDR2 FQNEAQ (reference sequence). V lost 5 bases and J lost 4, with 10 bases in between. CDR3 coding DNA: TGTGCCAGCAGCGCAAATAGCGCAGATACGCAGTATTTT. The encoded protein is CASSANSADTQYF.

V and J are TRBV5-6 and TRBJ2-7, with 12 bases aligning to TRBD2. The CDR3 spans 16 residues. The V gene end was trimmed by 0 bases and the J gene end by 2 bases; junction bases not matched to a gene: 3. Looked up from germline, CDR1 is SGHDT and CDR2 is YYEEEE. The chain's CDR3 is CASSLELAGGPYEQYF. CDR3 coding DNA: TGTGCCAGCAGCTTGGAACTAGCGGGAGGCCCCTACGAGCAGTACTTC.

This chain uses TRBV2 with TRBJ2-3; 8 positions agree with TRBD2. V lost 4 bases to trimming and J lost 0 bases; unmatched junction nucleotides: 3. Germline V gives CDR1 SNHLY, CDR2 FYNNEI. The CDR3 covers 15 residues. CDR3 DNA sequence: TGTGCCAGCAGTGGACTAGCGACTAGCACAGATACGCAGTATTTT. The encoded protein is CASSGLATSTDTQYF.

The rearrangement uses TRBV5-1 and TRBJ1-1; 7 bases fit TRBD1. Germline CDR1 SGHRS, CDR2 YFSETQ. Unmatched junction bases numbered 9, after V lost 5 bases and J lost 2 bases. This CDR3 is built from 15 residues. The chain's CDR3 is CASSSATGKNTEAFF. CDR3 DNA: TGCGCCAGCAGTTCCGCGACAGGGAAAAACACTGAAGCTTTCTTT.

The chain couples TRBV12-5 to TRBJ2-2; TRBD2 is a possible D gene (5 bases). The CDR3 is 16 amino acids. V shed 3 bases and J shed 9 bases, with 20 bases lying between them. The germline V gene has CDR1 LGHNT and CDR2 FRNRAP. CDR3 sequence: CASGLIVVGEGRELFF. The DNA for the CDR3 is TGTGCTAGTGGTTTAATCGTGGTGGGAGAGGGTCGGGAGCTGTTTTTT. Using reference TRBV12-5 and TRBJ2-2 for the parts outside the CDR3, the full variable domain is DARVTQTPRHKVTEMGQEVTMRCQPILGHNTVFWYRQTMMQGLELLAYFRNRAPLDDSGMPKDRFSAEMPDATLATLKIQPSEPRDSAVYFCASGLIVVGEGRELFFGEGSRLTVL.

This chain links TRBV12-3 or TRBV12-4 with TRBJ1-1, with 8 bases lining up with TRBD1. The CDR3 contains 13 residues. V trimming: 5 bases; J trimming: 4 bases; junction bases outside the gene matches: 3. CDR3: CASSADRATEAFF. In DNA, the CDR3 is TGTGCCAGCAGTGCGGACAGGGCCACTGAAGCTTTCTTT.

The chain combines TRBV4-3 with TRBJ2-3; TRBD2 aligns across 7 bases. CDR1 is LGHNA and CDR2 is YSLEER in the germline V gene. The CDR3 has 16 amino acids. The J segment lost 0 bases and the V segment lost 2 bases, leaving 5 bases of the junction unmatched. CDR3 loop: CASSQPGLSSTDTQYF. CDR3 in DNA: TGCGCCAGCAGCCAACCGGGACTATCTAGCACAGATACGCAGTATTTT.

The rearrangement uses TRBV6-1 and TRBJ1-2; no definite D call. V lost 6 bases, J lost 3 bases, and 11 bases lay in between. The CDR3 is 13 amino acids. The germline gives CDR1 MNHNS, CDR2 SASEGT. For the CDR3, the DNA is TGTGCCAGCAGGCCAAACCGGGACTATGGCTACACCTTC. This codes for CASRPNRDYGYTF.